The present TCR beta chain was sequenced within a study of T-cell reconstitution after alpha-beta-depleted transplantation in children. Findings and caveats of the study: Several hundred graft clones that had expanded were reportedly the source of alpha-beta T cells about two months after transplant.

Preparation of the TCRbeta library involved a method that used unique molecular identifiers. MiXCR, run by TCRdb on the PCR reads, gives a single entry per CDR3 protein. The data hold roughly 670,000 distinct CDR3 sequences, with under 15% observed a single time. As for this clonotype: No antigen is known for it.

CDR3 size: 11 residues. Germline V gives CDR1 MNHNS, CDR2 SASEGT. V was pared by 8 bases and J by 6 bases, with 11 bases between. This rearrangement joins TRBV6-1 to TRBJ2-7; no firm D call. This sequence was found in a girl aged 2 to 9 with congenital amegakaryocytic thrombocytopenia, due to receive a stem cell transplant. The source material was PBMCs, sampled before TCRalphabeta/CD19-depleted stem cell transplant. The CDR3 reads CASVRSVEQYF. CDR3 nucleotides: TGTGCCAGCGTGCGATCCGTCGAGCAGTACTTC.